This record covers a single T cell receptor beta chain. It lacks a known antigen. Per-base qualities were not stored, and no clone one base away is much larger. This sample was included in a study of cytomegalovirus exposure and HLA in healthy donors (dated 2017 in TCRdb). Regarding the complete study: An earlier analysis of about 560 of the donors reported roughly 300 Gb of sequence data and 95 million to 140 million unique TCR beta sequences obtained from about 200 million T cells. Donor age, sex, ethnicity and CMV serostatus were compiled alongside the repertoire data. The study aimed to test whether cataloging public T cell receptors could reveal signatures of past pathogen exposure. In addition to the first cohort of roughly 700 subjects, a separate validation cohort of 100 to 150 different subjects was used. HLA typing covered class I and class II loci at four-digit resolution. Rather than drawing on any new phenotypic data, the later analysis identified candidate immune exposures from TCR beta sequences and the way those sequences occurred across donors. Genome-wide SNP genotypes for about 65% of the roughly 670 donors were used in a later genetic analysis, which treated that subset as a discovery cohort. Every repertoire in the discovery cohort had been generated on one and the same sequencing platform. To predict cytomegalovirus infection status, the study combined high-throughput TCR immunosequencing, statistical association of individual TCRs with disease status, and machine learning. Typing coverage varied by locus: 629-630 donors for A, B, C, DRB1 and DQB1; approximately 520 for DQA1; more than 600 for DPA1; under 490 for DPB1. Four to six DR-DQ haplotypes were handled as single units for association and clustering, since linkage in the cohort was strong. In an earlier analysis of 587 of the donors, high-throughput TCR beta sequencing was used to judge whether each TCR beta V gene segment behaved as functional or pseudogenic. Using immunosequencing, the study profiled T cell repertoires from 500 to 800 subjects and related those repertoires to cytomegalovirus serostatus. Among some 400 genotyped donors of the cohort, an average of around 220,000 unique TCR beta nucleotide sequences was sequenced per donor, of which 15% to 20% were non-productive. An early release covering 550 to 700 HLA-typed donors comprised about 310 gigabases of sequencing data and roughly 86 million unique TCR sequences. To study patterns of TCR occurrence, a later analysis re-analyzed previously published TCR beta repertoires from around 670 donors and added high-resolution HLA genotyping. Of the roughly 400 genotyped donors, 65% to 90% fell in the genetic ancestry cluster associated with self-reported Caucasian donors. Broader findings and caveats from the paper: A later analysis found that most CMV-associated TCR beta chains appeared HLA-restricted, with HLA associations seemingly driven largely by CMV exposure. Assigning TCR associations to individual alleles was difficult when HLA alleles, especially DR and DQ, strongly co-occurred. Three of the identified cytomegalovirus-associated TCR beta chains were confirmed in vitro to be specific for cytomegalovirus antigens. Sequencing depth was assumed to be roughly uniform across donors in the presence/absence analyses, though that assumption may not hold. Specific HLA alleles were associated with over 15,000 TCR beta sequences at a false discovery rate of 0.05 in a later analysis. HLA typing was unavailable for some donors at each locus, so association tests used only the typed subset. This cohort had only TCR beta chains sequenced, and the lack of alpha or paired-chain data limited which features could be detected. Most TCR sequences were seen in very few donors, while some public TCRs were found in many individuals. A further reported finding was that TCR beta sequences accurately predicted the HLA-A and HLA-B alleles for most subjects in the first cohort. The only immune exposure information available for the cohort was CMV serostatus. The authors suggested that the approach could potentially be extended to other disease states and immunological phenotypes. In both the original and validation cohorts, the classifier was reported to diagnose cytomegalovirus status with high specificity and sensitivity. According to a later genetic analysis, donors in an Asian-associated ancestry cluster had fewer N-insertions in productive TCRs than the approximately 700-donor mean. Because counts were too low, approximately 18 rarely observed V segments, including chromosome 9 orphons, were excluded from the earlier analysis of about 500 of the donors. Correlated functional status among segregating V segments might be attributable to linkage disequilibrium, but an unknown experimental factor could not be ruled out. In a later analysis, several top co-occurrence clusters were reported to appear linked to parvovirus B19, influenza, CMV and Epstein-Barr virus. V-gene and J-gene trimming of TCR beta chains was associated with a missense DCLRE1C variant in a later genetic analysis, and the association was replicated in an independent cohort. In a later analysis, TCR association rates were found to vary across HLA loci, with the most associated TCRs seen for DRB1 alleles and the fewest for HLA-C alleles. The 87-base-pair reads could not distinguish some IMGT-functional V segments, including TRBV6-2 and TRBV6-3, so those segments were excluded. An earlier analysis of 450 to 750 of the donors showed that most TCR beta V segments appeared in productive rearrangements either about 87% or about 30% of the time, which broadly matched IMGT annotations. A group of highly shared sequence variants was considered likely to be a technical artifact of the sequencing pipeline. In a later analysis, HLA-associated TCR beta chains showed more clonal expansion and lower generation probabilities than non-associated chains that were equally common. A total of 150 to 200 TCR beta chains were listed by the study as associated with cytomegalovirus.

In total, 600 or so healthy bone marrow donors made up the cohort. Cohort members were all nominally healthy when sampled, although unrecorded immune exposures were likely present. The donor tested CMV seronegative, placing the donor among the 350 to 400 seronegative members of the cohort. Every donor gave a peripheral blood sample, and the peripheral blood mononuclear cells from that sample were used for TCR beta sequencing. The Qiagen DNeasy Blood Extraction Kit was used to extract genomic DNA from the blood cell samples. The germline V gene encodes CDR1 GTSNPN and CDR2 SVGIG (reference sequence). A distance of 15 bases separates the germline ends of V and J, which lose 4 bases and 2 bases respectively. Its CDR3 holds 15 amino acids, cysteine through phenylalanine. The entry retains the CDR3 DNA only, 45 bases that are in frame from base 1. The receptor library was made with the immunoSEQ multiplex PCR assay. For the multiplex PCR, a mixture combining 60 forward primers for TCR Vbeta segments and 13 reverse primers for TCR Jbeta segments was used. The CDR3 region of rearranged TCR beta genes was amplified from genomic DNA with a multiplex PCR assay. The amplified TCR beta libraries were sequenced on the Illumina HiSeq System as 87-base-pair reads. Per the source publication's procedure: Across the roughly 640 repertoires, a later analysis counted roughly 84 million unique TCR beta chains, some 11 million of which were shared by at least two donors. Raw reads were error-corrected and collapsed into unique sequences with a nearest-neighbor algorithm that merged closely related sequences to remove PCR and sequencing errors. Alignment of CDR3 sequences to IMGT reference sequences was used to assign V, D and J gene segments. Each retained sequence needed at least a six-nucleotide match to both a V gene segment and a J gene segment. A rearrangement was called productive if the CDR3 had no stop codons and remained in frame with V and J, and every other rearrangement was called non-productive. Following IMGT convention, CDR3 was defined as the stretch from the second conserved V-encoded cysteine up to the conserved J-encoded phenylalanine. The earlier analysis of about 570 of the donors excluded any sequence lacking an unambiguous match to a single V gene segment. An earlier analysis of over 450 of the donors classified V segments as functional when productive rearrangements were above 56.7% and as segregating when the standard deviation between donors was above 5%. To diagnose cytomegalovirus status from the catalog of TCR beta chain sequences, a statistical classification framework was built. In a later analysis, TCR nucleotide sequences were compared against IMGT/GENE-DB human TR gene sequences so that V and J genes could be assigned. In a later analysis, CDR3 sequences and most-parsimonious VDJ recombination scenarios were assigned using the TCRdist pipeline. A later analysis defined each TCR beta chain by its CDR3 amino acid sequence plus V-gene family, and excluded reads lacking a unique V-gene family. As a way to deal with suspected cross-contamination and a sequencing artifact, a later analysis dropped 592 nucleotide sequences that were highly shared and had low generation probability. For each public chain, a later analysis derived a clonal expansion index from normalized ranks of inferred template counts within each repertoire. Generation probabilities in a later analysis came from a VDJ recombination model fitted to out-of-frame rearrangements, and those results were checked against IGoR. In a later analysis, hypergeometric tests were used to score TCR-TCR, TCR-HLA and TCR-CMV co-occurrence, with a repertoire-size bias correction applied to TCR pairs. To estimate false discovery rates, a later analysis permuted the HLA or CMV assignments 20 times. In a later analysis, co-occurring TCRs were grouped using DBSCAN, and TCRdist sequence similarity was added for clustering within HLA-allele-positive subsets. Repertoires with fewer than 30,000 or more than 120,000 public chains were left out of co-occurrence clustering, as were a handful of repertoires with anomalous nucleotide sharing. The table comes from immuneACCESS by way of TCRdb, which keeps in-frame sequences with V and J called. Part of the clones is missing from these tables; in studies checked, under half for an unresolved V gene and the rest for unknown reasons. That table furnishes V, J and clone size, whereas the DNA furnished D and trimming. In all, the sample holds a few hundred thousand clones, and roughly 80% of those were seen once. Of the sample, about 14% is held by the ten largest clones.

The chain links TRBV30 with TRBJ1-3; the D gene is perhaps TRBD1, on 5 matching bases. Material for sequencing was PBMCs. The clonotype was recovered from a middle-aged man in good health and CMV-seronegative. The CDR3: CAWMDREGPGNTIYF. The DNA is TGTGCCTGGATGGATCGGGAGGGACCTGGAAACACCATATATTTT. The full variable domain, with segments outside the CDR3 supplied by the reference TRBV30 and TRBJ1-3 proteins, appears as SQTIHQWPATLVQPVGSPLSLECTVEGTSNPNLYWYRQAAGRGLQLLFYSVGIGQISSEVPQNLSASRPQDRQFILSSKKLLLSDSGFYLCAWMDREGPGNTIYFGEGSWLTVV.